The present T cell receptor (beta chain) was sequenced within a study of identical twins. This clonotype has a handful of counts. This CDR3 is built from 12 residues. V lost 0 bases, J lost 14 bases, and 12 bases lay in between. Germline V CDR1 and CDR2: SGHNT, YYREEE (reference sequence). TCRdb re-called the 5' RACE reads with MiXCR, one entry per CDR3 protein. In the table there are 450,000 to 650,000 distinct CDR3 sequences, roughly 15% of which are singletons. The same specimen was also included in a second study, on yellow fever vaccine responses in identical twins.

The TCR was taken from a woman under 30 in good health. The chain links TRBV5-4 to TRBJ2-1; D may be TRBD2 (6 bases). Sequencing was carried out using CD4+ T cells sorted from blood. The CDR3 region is CASSLGGGNKFF. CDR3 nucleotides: TGTGCCAGCAGCTTGGGTGGCGGGAATAAGTTCTTC. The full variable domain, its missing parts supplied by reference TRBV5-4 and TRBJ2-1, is ETGVTQSPTHLIKTRGQQVTLRCSSQSGHNTVSWYQQALGQGPQFIFQYYREEENGRGNFPPRFSGLQFPNYSSELNVNALELDDSALYLCASSLGGGNKFFGPGTRLTVL.